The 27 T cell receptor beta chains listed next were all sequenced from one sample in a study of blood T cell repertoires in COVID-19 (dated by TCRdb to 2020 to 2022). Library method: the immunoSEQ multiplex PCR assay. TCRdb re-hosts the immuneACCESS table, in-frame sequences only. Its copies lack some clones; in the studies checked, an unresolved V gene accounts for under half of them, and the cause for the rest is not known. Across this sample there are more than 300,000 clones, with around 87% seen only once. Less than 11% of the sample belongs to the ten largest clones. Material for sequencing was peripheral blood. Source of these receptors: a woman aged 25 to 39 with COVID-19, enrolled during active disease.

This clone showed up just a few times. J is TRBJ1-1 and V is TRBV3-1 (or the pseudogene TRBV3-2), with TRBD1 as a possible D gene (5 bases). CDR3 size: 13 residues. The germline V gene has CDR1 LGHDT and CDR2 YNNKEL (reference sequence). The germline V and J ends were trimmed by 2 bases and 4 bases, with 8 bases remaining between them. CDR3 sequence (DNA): TGTGCCAGCAGCCAACAGGGCGCCACTGAAGCTTTCTTT. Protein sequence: CASSQQGATEAFF.

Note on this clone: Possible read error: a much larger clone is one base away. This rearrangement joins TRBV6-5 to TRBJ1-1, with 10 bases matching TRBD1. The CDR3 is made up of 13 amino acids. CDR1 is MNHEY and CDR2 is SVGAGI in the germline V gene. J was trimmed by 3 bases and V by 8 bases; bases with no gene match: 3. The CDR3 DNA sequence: TGTGCCAGCCGCGGACAGGGGGACACTGAAGCTTTCTTT. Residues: CASRGQGDTEAFF.

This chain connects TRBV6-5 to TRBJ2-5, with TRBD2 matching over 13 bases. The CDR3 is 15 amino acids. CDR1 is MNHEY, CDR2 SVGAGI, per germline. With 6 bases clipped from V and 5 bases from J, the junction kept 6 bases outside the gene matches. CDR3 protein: CASSRGLAGRETQYF. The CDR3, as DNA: TGTGCCAGCAGCCGGGGACTAGCGGGACGGGAGACCCAGTACTTC.

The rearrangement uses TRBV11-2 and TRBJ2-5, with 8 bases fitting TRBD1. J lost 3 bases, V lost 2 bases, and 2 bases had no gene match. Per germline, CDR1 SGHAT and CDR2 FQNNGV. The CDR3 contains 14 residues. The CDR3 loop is CASSLTGGEETQYF. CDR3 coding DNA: TGTGCCAGCAGCTTAACAGGGGGAGAAGAGACCCAGTACTTC.

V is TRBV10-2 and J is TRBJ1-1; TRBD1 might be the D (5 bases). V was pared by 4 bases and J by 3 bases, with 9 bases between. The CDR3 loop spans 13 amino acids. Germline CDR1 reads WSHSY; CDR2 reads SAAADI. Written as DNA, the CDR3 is TGCGCCAGCAGTGTGCAGGGTTACACTGAAGCTTTCTTT. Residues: CASSVQGYTEAFF.

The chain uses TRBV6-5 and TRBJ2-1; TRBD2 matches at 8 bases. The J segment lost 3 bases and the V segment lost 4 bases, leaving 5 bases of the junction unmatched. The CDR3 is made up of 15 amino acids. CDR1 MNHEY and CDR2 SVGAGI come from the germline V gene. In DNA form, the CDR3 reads TGTGCCAGCAGTTCTATTAGCGGGATCTACAATGAGCAGTTCTTC. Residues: CASSSISGIYNEQFF.

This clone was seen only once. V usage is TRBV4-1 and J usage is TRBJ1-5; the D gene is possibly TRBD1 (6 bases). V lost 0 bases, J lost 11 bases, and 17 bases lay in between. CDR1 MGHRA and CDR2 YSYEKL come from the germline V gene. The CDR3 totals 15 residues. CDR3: CASSQDGGSSIAQHF. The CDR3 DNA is TGCGCCAGCAGCCAAGATGGGGGCAGTTCGATCGCCCAGCATTTT.

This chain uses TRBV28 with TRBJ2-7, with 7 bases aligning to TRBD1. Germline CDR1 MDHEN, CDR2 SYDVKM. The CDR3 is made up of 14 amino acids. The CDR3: CASKGAGRSYEQYF. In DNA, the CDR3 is TGTGCATCTAAGGGGGCCGGGCGCTCCTACGAGCAGTACTTC. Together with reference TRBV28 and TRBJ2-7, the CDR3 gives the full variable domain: DVKVTQSSRYLVKRTGEKVFLECVQDMDHENMFWYRQDPGLGLRLIYFSYDVKMKEKGDIPEGYSVSREKKERFSLILESASTNQTSMYLCASKGAGRSYEQYFGPGTRLTVT.

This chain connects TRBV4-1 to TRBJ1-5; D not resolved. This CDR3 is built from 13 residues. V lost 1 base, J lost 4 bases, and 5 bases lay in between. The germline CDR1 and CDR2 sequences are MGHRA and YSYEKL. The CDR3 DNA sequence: TGCGCCAGCAGCCAAGGGCGGAATCAGCCCCAGCATTTT. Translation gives CASSQGRNQPQHF.

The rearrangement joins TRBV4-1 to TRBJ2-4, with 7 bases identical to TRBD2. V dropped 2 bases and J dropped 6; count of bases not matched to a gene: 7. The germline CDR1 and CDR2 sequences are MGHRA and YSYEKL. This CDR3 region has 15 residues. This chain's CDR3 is CASSQPRTGGNIQYF. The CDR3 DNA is TGCGCCAGCAGCCAACCCCGGACGGGGGGAAACATTCAGTACTTC.

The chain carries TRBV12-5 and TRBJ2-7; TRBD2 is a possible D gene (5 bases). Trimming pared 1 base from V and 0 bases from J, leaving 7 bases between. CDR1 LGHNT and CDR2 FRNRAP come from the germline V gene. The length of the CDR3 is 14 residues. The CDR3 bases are TGTGCTAGTGGTTTGGGGGGAGCCTCCTACGAGCAGTACTTC. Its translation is CASGLGGASYEQYF.

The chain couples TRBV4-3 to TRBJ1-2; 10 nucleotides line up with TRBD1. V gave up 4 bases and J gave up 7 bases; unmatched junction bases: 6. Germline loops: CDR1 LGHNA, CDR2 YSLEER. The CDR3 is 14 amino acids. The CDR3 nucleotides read TGCGCCAGCAGCCTAAACCGGGACAGGGGTGGCTACACCTTC. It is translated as CASSLNRDRGGYTF.

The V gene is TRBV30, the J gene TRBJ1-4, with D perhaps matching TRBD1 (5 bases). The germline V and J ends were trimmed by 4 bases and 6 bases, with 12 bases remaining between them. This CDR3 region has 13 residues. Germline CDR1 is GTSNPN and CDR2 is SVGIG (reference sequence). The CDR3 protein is CAWKGRGYEKLFF. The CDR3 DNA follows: TGTGCCTGGAAAGGGCGGGGGTATGAAAAACTGTTTTTT.

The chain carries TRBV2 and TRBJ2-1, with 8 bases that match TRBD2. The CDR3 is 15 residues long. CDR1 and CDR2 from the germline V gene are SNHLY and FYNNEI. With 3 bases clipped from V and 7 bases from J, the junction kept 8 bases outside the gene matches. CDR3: CASSEENSGNNEQFF. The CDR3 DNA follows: TGTGCCAGCAGTGAGGAAAATAGCGGGAATAATGAGCAGTTCTTC.

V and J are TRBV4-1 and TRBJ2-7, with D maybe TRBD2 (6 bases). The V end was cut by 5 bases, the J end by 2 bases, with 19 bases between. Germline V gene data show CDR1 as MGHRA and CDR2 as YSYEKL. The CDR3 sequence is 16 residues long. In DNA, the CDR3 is TGCGCCAGCAGCTTCGCCCCGGCGTCTAGCGCCTACGAGCAGTACTTC. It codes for CASSFAPASSAYEQYF.

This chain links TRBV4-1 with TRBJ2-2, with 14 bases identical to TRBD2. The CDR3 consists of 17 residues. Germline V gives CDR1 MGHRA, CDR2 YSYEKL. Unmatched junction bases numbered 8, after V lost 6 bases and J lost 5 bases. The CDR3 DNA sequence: TGCGCCAGCAGTCGCGGGACTAGCGGGAGTGGGACCGGGGAGCTGTTTTTT. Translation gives CASSRGTSGSGTGELFF.

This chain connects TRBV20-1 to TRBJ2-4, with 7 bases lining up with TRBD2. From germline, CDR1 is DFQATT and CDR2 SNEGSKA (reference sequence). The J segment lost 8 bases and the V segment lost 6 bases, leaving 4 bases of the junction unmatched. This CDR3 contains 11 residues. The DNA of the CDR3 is TGCAGTGCCCTCCGGGGGGACATTCAGTACTTC. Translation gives CSALRGDIQYF.

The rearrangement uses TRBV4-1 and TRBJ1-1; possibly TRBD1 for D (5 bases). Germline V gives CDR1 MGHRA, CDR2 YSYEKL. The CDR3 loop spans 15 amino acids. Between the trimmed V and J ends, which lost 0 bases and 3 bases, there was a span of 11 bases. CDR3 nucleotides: TGCGCCAGCAGCCAAGATGGAGGGGCGTACACTGAAGCTTTCTTT. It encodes CASSQDGGAYTEAFF.

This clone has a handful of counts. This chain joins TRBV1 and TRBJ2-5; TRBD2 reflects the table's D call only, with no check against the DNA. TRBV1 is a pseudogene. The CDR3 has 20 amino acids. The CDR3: CTSSQDLKSSGRDVGETQYF. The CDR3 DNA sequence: TGCACCAGCAGCCAAGATCTAAAGTCTAGCGGGAGGGATGTGGGCGAGACCCAGTACTTC.

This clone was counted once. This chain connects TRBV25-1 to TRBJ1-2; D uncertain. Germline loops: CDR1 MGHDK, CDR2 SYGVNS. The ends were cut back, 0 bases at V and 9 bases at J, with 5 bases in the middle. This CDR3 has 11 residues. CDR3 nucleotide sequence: TGTGCCAGCAGTGAATATGGCAGCTACACCTTC. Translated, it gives CASSEYGSYTF.

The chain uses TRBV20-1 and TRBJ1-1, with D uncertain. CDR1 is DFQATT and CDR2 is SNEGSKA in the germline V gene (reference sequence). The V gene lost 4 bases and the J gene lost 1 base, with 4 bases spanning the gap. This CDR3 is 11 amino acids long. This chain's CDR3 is CSANRNTEAFF. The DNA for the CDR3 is TGCAGTGCTAACAGGAACACTGAAGCTTTCTTT.

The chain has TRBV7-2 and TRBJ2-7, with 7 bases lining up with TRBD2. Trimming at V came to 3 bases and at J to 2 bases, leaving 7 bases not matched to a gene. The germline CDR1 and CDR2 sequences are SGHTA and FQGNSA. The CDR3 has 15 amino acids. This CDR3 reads CASSFSSGGTYEQYF. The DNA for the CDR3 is TGTGCCAGCAGCTTCTCTAGCGGAGGGACCTACGAGCAGTACTTC.

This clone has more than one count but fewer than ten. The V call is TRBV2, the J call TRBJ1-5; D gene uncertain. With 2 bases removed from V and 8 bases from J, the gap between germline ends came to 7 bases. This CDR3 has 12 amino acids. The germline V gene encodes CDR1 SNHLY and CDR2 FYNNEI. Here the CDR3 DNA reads TGTGCCAGCAGTGAATTTACAGAGCCCCAGCATTTT. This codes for CASSEFTEPQHF.

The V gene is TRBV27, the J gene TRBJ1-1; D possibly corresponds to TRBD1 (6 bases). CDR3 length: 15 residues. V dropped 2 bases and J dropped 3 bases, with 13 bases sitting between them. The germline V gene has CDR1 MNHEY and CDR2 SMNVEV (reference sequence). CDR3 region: CASSLDGRGYTEAFF. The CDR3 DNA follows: TGTGCCAGCAGTTTAGACGGCAGGGGATACACTGAAGCTTTCTTT.

CDR3 nucleotides: TGTGCCAGCAGCCGGGGGACTACCCTCACAGATACGCAGTATTTT. Protein: CASSRGTTLTDTQYF. The V call is TRBV11-3, the J call TRBJ2-3; 7 bases map to TRBD2. From germline, CDR1 is SGHNT and CDR2 YENEEA. The length of the CDR3 is 15 residues. Trimming cost V 5 bases and J 2 bases; bases outside gene matches: 7.

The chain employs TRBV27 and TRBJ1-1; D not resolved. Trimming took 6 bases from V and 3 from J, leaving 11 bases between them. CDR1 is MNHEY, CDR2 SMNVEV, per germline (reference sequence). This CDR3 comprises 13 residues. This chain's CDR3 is CASSLVGDTEAFF. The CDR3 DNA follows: TGTGCCAGCAGCCTAGTGGGAGACACTGAAGCTTTCTTT.

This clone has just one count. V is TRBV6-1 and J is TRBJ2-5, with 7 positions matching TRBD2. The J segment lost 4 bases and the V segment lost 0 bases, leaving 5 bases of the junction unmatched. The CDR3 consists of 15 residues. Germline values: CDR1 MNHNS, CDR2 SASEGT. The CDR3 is CASSEALWGGETQYF. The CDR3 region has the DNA TGTGCCAGCAGTGAAGCGCTTTGGGGGGGAGAGACCCAGTACTTC.